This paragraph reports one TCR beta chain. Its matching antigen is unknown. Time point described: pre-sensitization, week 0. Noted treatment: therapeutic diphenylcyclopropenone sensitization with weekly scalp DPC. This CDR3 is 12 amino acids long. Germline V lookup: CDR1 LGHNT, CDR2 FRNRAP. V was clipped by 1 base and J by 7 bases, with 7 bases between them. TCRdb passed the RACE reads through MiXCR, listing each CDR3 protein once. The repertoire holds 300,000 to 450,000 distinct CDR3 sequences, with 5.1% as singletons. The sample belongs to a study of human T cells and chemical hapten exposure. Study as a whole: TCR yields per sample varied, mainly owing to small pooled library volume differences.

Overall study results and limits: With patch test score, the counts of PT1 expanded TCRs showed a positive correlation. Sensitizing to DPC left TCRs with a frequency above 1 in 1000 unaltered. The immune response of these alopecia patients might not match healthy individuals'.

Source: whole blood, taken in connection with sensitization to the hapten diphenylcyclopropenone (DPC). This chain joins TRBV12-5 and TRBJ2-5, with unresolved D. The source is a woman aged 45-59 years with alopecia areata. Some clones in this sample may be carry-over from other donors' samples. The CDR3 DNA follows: TGTGCTAGTGGTTTGGCCGCCGGGACCCAGTACTTC. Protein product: CASGLAAGTQYF.